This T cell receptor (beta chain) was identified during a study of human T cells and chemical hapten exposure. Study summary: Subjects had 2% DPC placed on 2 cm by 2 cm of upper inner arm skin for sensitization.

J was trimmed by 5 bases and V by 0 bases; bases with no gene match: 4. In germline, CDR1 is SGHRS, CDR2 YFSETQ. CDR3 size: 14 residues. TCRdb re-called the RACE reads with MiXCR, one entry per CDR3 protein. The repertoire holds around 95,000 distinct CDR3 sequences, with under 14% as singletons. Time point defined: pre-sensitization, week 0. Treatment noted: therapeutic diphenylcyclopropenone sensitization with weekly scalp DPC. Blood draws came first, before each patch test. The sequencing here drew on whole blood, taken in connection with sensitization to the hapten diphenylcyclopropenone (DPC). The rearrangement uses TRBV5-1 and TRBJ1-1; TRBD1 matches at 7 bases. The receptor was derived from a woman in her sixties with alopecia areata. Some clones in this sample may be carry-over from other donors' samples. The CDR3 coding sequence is TGCGCCAGCAGCTTGGCAGGGGGTAGTACTGAAGCTTTCTTT. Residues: CASSLAGGSTEAFF.